This is a list of T cell receptor beta chains from one sample in a study of Graves' ophthalmopathy and Graves' hyperthyroidism. MiXCR, applied by TCRdb to the multiplex PCR reads, yields one record per CDR3 protein. The sample gives a few hundred thousand distinct CDR3 sequences, 15% of which show up once; roughly 7% is in the top ten. Sequencing used peripheral blood. The receptors shown here come from a woman aged 18 to 35 with stable Graves' hyperthyroidism. The CDR3 runs from the conserved cysteine through the conserved F or W.

cdr3_aa	v_call	j_call	cdr3_length
CASSRTLGLAGVIQYF	TRBV9	TRBJ2-5	16
CSVEKDRAAEAFF	TRBV29-1	TRBJ1-1	13
CASSVAAGGMETQYF	TRBV9	TRBJ2-5	15
CASSRGLAGGSNTGELFF	TRBV12-3/TRBV12-4	TRBJ2-2	18
CSAPAGNSYEQYF	TRBV20-1	TRBJ2-7	13
CASTGLYGYTF	TRBV6-1	TRBJ1-2	11
CASSQKRTAEAFF	TRBV4-1	TRBJ1-1	13
CASSLGSGGGYGYTF	TRBV7-8	TRBJ1-2	15
CASSLRGPGQGGAGELFF	TRBV7-3	TRBJ2-2	18
CASSPRDDRGIRETQYF	TRBV18	TRBJ2-5	17
CSARVALSGANVLTF	TRBV20-1	TRBJ2-6	15
CASSLSTGGDYGYTF	TRBV11-3	TRBJ1-2	15
CAISVQFLYGYTF	TRBV10-3	TRBJ1-2	13
CASSYSRQAGYTF	TRBV6-5	TRBJ1-2	13
CASGSNQPQHF	TRBV6-2/TRBV6-3	TRBJ1-5	11
CASSFTLLGGTEAFF	TRBV7-2	TRBJ1-1	15
CASTSRGANTEAFF	TRBV5-4	TRBJ1-1	14
CASQGTDYGYTF	TRBV2	TRBJ1-2	12
CASSYSKFPNIQYF	TRBV6-5	TRBJ2-4	14
CASSGLAGTSYELYF	TRBV7-2	TRBJ2-7	15
CASSTRETQYF	TRBV14	TRBJ2-5	11
CASSPEGEAFF	TRBV12-3/TRBV12-4	TRBJ1-1	11
CASSFYRGQETQYF	TRBV27	TRBJ2-5	14